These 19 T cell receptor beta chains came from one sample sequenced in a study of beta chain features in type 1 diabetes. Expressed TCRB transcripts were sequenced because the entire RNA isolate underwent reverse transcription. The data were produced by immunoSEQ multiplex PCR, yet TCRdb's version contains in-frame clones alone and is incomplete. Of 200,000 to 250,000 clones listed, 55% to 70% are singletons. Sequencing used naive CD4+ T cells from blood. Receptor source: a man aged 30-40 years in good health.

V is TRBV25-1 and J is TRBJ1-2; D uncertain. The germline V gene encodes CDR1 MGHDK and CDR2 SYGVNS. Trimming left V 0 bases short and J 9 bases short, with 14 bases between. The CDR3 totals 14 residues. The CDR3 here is CASSEYGSGVSYTF. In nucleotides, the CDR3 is TGTGCCAGCAGTGAATACGGTAGTGGCGTGAGCTACACCTTC.

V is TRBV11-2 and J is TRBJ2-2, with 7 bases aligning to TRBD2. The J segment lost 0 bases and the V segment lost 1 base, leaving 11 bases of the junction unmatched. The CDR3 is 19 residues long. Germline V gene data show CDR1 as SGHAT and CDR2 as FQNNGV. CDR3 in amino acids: CASSLGLRRERANTGELFF. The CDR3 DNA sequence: TGTGCCAGCAGCTTAGGCCTCAGGCGGGAGAGGGCGAACACCGGGGAGCTGTTTTTT.

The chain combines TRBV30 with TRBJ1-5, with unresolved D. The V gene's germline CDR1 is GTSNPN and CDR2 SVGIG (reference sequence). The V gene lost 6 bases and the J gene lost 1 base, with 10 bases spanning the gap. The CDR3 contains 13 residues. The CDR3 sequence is CACDTGSNQPQHF. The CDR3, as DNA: TGTGCCTGTGACACGGGCAGCAATCAGCCCCAGCATTTT.

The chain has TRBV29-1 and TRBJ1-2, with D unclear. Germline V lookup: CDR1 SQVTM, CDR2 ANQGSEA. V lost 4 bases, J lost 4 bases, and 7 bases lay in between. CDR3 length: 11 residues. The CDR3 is CSVAQSYGYTF. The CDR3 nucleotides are TGCAGCGTTGCCCAAAGCTATGGCTACACCTTC.

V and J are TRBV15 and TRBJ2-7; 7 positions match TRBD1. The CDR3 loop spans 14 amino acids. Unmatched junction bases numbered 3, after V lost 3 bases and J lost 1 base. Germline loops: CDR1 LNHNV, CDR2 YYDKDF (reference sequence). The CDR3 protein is CATSRRQGSYEQYF. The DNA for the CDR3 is TGTGCCACCAGCAGGCGACAGGGATCCTACGAGCAGTACTTC. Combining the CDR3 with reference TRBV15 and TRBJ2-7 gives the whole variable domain DAMVIQNPRYQVTQFGKPVTLSCSQTLNHNVMYWYQQKSSQAPKLLFHYYDKDFNNEADTPDNFQSRRPNTSFCFLDIRSPGLGDTAMYLCATSRRQGSYEQYFGPGTRLTVT.

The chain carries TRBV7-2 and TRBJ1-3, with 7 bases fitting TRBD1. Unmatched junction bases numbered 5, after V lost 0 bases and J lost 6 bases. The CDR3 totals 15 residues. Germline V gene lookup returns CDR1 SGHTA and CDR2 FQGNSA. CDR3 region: CASSLAGQPQNTIYF. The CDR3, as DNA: TGTGCCAGCAGCTTAGCGGGACAGCCTCAAAACACCATATATTTT. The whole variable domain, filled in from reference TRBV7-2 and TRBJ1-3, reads GAGVSQSPSNKVTEKGKDVELRCDPISGHTALYWYRQSLGQGLEFLIYFQGNSAPDKSGLPSDRFSAERTGGSVSTLTIQRTQQEDSAVYLCASSLAGQPQNTIYFGEGSWLTVV.

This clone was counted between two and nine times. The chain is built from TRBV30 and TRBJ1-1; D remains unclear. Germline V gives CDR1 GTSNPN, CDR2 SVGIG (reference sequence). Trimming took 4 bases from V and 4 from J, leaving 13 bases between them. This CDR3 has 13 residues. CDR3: CAWNFGLGTEAFF. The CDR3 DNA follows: TGTGCCTGGAATTTCGGATTGGGCACTGAAGCTTTCTTT.

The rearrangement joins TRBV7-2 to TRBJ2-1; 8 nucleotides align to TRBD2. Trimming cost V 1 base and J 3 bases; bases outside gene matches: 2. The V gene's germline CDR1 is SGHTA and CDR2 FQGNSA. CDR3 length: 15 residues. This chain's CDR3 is CASSLGGTSYNEQFF. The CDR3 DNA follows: TGTGCCAGCAGCTTAGGCGGGACTAGCTACAATGAGCAGTTCTTC. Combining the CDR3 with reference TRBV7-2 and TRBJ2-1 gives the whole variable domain GAGVSQSPSNKVTEKGKDVELRCDPISGHTALYWYRQSLGQGLEFLIYFQGNSAPDKSGLPSDRFSAERTGGSVSTLTIQRTQQEDSAVYLCASSLGGTSYNEQFFGPGTRLTVL.

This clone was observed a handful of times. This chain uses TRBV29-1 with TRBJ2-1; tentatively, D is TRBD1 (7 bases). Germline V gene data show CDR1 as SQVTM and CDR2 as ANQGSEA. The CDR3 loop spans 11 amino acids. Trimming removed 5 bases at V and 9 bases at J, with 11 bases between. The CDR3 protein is CSVRQGGEQFF. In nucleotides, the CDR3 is TGCAGCGTTCGACAGGGAGGTGAGCAGTTCTTC.

The CDR3: CASSVAGAGAETQYF. CDR3 DNA: TGTGCCAGCAGCGTAGCGGGGGCTGGAGCGGAGACCCAGTACTTC. This chain uses TRBV9 with TRBJ2-5; D tentatively fits TRBD1 or TRBD2 (6 bases each). Trimming removed 0 bases from V and 5 bases from J, with 14 bases in between. This CDR3 has 15 residues. Germline V gene lookup returns CDR1 SGDLS and CDR2 YYNGEE.

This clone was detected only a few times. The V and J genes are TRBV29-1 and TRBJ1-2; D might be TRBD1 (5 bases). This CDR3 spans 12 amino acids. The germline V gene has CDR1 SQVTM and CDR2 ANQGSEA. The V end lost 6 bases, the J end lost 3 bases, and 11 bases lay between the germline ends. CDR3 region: CSVQDNHYGYTF. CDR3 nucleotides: TGCAGCGTCCAGGACAACCACTATGGCTACACCTTC. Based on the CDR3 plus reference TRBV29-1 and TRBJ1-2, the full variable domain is SAVISQKPSRDICQRGTSLTIQCQVDSQVTMMFWYRQQPGQSLTLIATANQGSEATYESGFVIDKFPISRPNLTFSTLTVSNMSPEDSSIYLCSVQDNHYGYTFGSGTRLTVV.

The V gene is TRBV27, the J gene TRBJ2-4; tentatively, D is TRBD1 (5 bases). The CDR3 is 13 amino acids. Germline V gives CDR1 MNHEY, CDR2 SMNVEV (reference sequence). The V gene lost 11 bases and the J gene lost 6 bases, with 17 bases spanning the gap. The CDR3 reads CAASPDIGNIQYF. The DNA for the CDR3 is TGTGCCGCCTCCCCGGACATTGGAAACATTCAGTACTTC.

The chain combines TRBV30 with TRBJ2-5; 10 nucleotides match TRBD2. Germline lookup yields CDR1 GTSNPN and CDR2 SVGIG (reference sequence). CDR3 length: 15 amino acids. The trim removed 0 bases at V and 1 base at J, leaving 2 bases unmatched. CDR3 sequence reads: CAWSVLAGAQETQYF. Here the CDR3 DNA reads TGTGCCTGGAGTGTCCTAGCGGGGGCCCAAGAGACCCAGTACTTC.

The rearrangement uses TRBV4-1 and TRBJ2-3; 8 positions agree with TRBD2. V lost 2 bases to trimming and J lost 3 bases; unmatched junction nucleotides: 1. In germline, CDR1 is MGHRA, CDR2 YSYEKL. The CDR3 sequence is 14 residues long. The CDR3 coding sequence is TGCGCCAGCAGCCAAACGGGGGGGACAGATACGCAGTATTTT. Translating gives CASSQTGGTDTQYF.

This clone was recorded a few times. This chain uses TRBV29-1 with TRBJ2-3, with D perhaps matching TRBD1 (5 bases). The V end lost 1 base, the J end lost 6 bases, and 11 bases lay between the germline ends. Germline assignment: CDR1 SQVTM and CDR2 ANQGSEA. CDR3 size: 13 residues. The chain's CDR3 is CSVEGRVSDTQYF. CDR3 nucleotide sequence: TGCAGCGTTGAAGGCAGGGTGAGCGATACGCAGTATTTT.

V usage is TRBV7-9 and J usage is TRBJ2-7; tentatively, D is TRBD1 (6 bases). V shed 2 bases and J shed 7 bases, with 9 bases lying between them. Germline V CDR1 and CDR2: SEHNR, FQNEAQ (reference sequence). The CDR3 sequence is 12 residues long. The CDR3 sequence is CASSLQGHEQYF. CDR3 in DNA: TGTGCCAGCAGCTTACAGGGGCATGAGCAGTACTTC.

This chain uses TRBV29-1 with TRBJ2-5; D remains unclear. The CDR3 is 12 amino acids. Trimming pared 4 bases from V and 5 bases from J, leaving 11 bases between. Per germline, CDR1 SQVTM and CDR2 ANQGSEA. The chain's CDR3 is CSVVEALETQYF. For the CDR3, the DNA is TGCAGCGTTGTCGAAGCATTGGAGACCCAGTACTTC.

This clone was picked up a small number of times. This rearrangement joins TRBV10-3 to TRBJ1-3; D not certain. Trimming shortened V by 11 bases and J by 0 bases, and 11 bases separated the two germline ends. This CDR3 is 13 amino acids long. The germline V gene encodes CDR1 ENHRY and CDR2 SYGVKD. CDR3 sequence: CAGHGSSGNTIYF. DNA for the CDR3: TGTGCCGGCCATGGGAGCTCTGGAAACACCATATATTTT.

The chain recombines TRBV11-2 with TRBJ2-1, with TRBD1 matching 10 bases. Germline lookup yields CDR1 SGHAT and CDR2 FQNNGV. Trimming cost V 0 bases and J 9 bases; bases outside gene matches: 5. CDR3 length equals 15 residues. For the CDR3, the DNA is TGTGCCAGCAGCTTAGAGGGACAGGGGTTCGGTGAGCAGTTCTTC. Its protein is CASSLEGQGFGEQFF.